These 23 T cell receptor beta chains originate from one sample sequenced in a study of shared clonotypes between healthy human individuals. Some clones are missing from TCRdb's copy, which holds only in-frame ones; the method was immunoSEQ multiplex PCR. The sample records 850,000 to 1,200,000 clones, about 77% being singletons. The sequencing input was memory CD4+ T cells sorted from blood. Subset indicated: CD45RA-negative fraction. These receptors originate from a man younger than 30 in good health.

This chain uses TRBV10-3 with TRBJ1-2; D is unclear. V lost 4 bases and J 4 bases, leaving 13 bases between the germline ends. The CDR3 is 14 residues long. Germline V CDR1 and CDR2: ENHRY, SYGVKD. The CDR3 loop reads CAISGLGEGYGYTF. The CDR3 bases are TGTGCCATCAGTGGTCTCGGGGAAGGCTATGGCTACACCTTC.

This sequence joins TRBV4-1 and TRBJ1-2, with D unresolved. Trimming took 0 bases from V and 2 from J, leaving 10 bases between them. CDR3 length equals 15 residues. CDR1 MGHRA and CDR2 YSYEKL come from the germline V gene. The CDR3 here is CASSQDWQDNYGYTF. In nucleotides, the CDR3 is TGCGCCAGCAGCCAAGATTGGCAGGACAACTATGGCTACACCTTC.

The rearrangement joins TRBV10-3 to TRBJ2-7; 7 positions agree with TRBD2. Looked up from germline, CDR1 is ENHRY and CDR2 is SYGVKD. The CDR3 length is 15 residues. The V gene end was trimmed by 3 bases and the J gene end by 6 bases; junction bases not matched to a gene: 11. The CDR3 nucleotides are TGTGCCATCAGTGACGGAGGGAGGGTCTCGTTCGAGCAGTACTTC. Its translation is CAISDGGRVSFEQYF.

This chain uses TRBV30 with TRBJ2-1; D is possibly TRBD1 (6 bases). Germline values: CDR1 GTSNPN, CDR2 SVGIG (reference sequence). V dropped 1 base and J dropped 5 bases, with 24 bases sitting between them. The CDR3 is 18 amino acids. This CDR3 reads CAWSAPSTSWTANNEQFF. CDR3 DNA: TGTGCCTGGAGTGCACCCAGTACGTCCTGGACAGCGAACAATGAGCAGTTCTTC.

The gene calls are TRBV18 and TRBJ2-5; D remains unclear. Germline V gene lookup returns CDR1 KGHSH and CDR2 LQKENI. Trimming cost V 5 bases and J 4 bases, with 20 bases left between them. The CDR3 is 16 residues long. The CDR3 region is CASSSFGLLIGETQYF. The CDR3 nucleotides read TGTGCCAGCTCATCGTTCGGATTATTGATTGGAGAGACCCAGTACTTC.

This CDR3 is CASSFGQGRGYTF. The CDR3 DNA follows: TGTGCCAGCAGCTTCGGACAGGGTAGAGGCTACACCTTC. The V call is TRBV7-9, the J call TRBJ1-2, with 8 bases aligning to TRBD1. The trim removed 3 bases at V and 8 bases at J, leaving 5 bases unmatched. The CDR3 runs to 13 residues. The V gene's germline CDR1 is SEHNR and CDR2 FQNEAQ (reference sequence). The whole variable domain, filled in from reference TRBV7-9 and TRBJ1-2, reads DTGVSQNPRHKITKRGQNVTFRCDPISEHNRLYWYRQTLGQGPEFLTYFQNEAQLEKSRLLSDRFSAERPKGSFSTLEIQRTEQGDSAMYLCASSFGQGRGYTFGSGTRLTVV.

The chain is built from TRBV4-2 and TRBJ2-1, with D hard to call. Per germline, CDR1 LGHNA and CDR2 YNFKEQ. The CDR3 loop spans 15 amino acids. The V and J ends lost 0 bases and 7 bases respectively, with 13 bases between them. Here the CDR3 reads CASSQEWQPRNEQFF. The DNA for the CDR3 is TGTGCCAGCAGCCAAGAATGGCAGCCTAGGAATGAGCAGTTCTTC.

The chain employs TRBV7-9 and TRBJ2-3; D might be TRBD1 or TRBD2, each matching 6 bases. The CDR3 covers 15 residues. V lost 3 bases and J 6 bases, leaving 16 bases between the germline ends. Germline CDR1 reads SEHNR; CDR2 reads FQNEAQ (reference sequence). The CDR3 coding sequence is TGTGCCAGCAGCTTTGGGGGGCAGGGGACCGATACGCAGTATTTT. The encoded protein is CASSFGGQGTDTQYF.

CDR3 sequence reads: CASSELAGGDNEQFF. The CDR3 DNA follows: TGTGCCAGCAGTGAGCTAGCGGGAGGGGACAATGAGCAGTTCTTC. The chain employs TRBV25-1 and TRBJ2-1, with 12 bases lining up with TRBD2. The germline V gene encodes CDR1 MGHDK and CDR2 SYGVNS. Trimming cost V 3 bases and J 5 bases; bases outside gene matches: 2. The length of the CDR3 is 15 residues.

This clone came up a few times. The CDR3 coding sequence is TGTGCCTCGGAACGGGGAGATACGCAGTATTTT. It is translated as CASERGDTQYF. The J gene is TRBJ2-3, the V gene TRBV6-5, with D maybe TRBD2 (5 bases). The V and J ends lost 11 bases and 5 bases respectively, with 11 bases between them. CDR3 length: 11 residues. CDR1 is MNHEY and CDR2 is SVGAGI in the germline V gene.

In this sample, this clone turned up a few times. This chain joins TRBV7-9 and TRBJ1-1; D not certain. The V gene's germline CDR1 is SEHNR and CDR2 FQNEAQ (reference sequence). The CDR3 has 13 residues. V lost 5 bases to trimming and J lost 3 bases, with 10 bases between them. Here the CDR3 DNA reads TGTGCCAGCAGCCCCCACGGGGACACTGAAGCTTTCTTT. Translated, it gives CASSPHGDTEAFF.

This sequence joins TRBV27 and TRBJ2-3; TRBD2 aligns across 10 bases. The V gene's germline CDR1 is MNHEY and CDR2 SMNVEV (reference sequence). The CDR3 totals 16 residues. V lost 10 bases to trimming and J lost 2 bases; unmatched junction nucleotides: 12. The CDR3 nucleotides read TGTGCCACCAGGGAGGGACTAGCGAAGTCCACAGATACGCAGTATTTT. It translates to CATREGLAKSTDTQYF.

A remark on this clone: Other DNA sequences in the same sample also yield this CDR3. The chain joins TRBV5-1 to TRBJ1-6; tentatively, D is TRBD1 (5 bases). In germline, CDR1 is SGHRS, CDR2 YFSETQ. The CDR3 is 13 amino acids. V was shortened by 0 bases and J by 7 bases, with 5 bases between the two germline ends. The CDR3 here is CASSLAGNSPLHF. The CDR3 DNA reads TGCGCCAGCAGCTTGGCAGGGAATTCACCCCTCCACTTT.

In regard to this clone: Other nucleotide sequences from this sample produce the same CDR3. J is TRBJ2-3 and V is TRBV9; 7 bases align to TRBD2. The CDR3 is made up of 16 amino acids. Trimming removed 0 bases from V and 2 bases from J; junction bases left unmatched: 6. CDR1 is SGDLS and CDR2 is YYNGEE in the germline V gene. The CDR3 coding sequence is TGTGCCAGCAGCGTAGGACTAGCAGGGAACACAGATACGCAGTATTTT. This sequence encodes CASSVGLAGNTDTQYF. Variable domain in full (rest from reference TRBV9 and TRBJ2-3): DSGVTQTPKHLITATGQRVTLRCSPRSGDLSVYWYQQSLDQGLQFLIQYYNGEERAKGNILERFSAQQFPDLHSELNLSSLELGDSALYFCASSVGLAGNTDTQYFGPGTRLTVL.

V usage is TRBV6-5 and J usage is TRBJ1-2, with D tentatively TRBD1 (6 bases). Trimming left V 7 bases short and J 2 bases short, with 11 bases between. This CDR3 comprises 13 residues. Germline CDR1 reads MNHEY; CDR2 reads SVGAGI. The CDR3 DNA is TGTGCCAGCACAAGGGACACCAACTATGGCTACACCTTC. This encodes CASTRDTNYGYTF.

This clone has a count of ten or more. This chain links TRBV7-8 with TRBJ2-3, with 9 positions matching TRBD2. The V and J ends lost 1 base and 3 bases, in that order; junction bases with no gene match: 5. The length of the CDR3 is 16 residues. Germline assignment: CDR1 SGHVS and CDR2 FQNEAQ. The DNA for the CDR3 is TGTGCCAGCAGCTTAGTAAGAGGACTAGCGACAGATACGCAGTATTTT. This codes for CASSLVRGLATDTQYF.

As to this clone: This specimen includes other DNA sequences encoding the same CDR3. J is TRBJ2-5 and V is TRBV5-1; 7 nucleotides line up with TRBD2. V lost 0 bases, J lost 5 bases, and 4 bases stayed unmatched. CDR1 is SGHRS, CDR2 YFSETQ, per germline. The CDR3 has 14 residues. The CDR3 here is CASSLVGRGETQYF. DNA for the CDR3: TGCGCCAGCAGCTTGGTAGGGCGGGGGGAGACCCAGTACTTC.

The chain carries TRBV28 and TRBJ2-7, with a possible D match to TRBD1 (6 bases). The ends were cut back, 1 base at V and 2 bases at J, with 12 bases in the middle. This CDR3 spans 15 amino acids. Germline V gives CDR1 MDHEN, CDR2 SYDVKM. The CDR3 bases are TGTGCCAGCAGTTTATACCAGGGGACGGCCTACGAGCAGTACTTC. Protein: CASSLYQGTAYEQYF.

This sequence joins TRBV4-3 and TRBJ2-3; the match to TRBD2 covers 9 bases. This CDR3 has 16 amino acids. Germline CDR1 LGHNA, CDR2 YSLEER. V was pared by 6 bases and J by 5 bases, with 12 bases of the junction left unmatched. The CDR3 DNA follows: TGCGCCAGCAGTCCAAGTGGCGGGAGGGCCGTAGATACGCAGTATTTT. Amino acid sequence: CASSPSGGRAVDTQYF.

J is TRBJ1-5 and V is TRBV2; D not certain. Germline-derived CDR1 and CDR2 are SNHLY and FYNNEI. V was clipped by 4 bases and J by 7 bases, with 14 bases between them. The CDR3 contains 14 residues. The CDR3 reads CASSGSGIRQPQHF. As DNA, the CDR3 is TGTGCCAGCAGTGGGTCCGGGATTAGGCAGCCCCAGCATTTT.

Here the CDR3 DNA reads TGCGCCAGCAGTAAGGGCGGGACTAGGACAGATACGCAGTATTTT. Protein: CASSKGGTRTDTQYF. The J gene is TRBJ2-3, the V gene TRBV10-2, with TRBD2 identical over 8 bases. Trimming at V came to 5 bases and at J to 3 bases, leaving 7 bases not matched to a gene. The CDR3 extends over 15 amino acids. Germline values: CDR1 WSHSY, CDR2 SAAADI.

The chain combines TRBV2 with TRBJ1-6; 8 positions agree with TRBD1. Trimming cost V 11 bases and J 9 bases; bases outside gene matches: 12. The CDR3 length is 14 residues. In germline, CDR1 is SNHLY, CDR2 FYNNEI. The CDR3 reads CASTMDRAGSPLHF. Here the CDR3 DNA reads TGTGCCTCCACTATGGACAGGGCCGGTTCACCCCTCCACTTT.

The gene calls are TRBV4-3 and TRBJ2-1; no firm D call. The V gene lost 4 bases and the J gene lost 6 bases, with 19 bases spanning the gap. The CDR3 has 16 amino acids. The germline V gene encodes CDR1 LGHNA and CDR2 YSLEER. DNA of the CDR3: TGCGCCAGCAGCCCGAGAGTCGGTCTAGGTCCCAATGAGCAGTTCTTC. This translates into CASSPRVGLGPNEQFF.